This T cell receptor (beta chain) emerged from a study of shared clonotypes between healthy human individuals. Naive CD8 isolation took CD45RO-negative cells positively selected for CCR7 and excluded terminally differentiated effector memory CD45RA+ cells. A remark on this clone: Its specificity is not known.

The germline CDR1 and CDR2 sequences are SGHRS and YFSETQ. This CDR3 is 13 amino acids long. With 2 bases removed from V and 8 bases from J, the gap between germline ends came to 11 bases. The deep-level immunoSEQ assay was used. Profiling relied on immunoSEQ multiplex PCR, and the TCRdb table lists in-frame clones only, not all of them. Of 2 million or so clones in the sample, approximately 94% were seen once. Broader study findings: Non-shared clonotypes had lower generation probabilities than clonotypes shared by all four sorted-subset donors.

The chain joins TRBV5-1 to TRBJ2-1; possibly TRBD1 or TRBD2 for D (6 bases each). Sequencing was carried out using naive CD8+ T cells sorted from blood. This TCR was recovered from a man aged 18 to 30 in good health. The CDR3 nucleotides read TGCGCCAGCAGCTTTTCTGGGGGGCATGAGCAGTTCTTC. This translates into CASSFSGGHEQFF.